The 27 T cell receptor beta chains reported below all come from one sample, sequenced in a study of T cells expressing NK-cell markers. TCRdb reanalyzed the 5' RACE reads and collapses them to one entry per CDR3 protein, without DNA. The sample yields 150,000 or so distinct CDR3 sequences, of which the top ten take up 37%. The material sequenced was blood T cells: a sorted CD56 or NKG2C T cell subset, CD4+ or CD8+ T cells, or bulk PBMC T cells (not recorded which). The source of these receptors is a woman in her forties or fifties in good health.

The chain links TRBV7-8 to TRBJ2-3; TCRdb's D call, TRBD1, is unchecked because there is no DNA. The germline gives CDR1 SGHVS, CDR2 FQNEAQ. The CDR3 consists of 16 residues. The CDR3 loop reads CASSYTGTGVQTTQYF. Full variable domain (rest looked up from reference TRBV7-8 and TRBJ2-3): GAGVSQSPRYKVAKRGQDVALRCDPISGHVSLFWYQQALGQGPEFLTYFQNEAQLDKSGLPSDRFFAERPEGSVSTLKIQRTQQEDSAVYLCASSYTGTGVQTTQYFGPGTRLTVL.

The chain is built from TRBV3-1 and TRBJ2-3; TCRdb's assignment of TRBD2 cannot be checked, as there is no DNA. This CDR3 is built from 17 residues. CDR1 is LGHDT and CDR2 is YNNKEL in the germline V gene (reference sequence). The CDR3 sequence: CASSSPPAGGPTDTQYF.

The chain recombines TRBV9 with TRBJ2-7; the TRBD2 assignment by TCRdb is unverifiable without DNA. This CDR3 contains 15 residues. In germline, CDR1 is SGDLS, CDR2 YYNGEE. This chain's CDR3 is CASSVGGLAGNEQYF.

The chain carries TRBV24-1 and TRBJ1-5; TCRdb proposes TRBD1, but this gene call is untestable without DNA. The CDR3 contains 20 residues. Germline V CDR1 and CDR2: KGHDR, SFDVKD. The CDR3 protein is CATSASPNRGPNSYHQPQHF.

V gene TRBV2 combines with J gene TRBJ1-1; there is no DNA to check the TCRdb D call of TRBD1. The CDR3 is made up of 15 amino acids. Germline V lookup: CDR1 SNHLY, CDR2 FYNNEI. CDR3 loop: CASTGPPQGFTEAFF.

The rearrangement links TRBV15 to TRBJ2-5; TCRdb designates TRBD1, a call that cannot be tested without DNA. Germline lookup yields CDR1 LNHNV and CDR2 YYDKDF (reference sequence). The CDR3 is made up of 16 amino acids. This CDR3 reads CATSSFSGTDQETQYF.

The chain employs TRBV7-2 and TRBJ2-3. CDR1 is SGHTA and CDR2 is FQGNSA in the germline V gene. The CDR3 sequence is 13 residues long. The CDR3 loop is CASQASGLDTQYF.

The CDR3 loop reads CASKPGTGISGANVLTF. The chain joins TRBV5-1 to TRBJ2-6; TCRdb lists TRBD1, though no DNA is available to test this call. This CDR3 contains 17 residues. Germline V lookup: CDR1 SGHRS, CDR2 YFSETQ.

V is TRBV28 and J is TRBJ2-5; the D call of TRBD1 rests on TCRdb alone, since no DNA is present to check it. Per germline, CDR1 MDHEN and CDR2 SYDVKM. The CDR3 is made up of 14 amino acids. The CDR3 reads CASSFSGGEETQYF.

The chain uses TRBV5-6 and TRBJ1-1. From germline, CDR1 is SGHDT and CDR2 YYEEEE. CDR3 length equals 12 residues. CDR3 protein: CASSVISTEAFF.

The genes are TRBV10-3 and TRBJ1-5. The CDR3 has 14 amino acids. From germline, CDR1 is ENHRY and CDR2 SYGVKD. CDR3: CAIRRVLGNQPQHF.

CDR3 sequence reads: CASSLGSDSGELFF. The rearrangement links TRBV19 to TRBJ2-2. This CDR3 is built from 14 residues. The germline gives CDR1 LNHDA, CDR2 SQIVND (reference sequence).

The chain joins TRBV25-1 to TRBJ2-1. Germline values: CDR1 MGHDK, CDR2 SYGVNS. The CDR3 extends over 14 amino acids. CDR3 amino acids: CASSDPSSYNEQFF.

This chain uses TRBV2 with TRBJ2-7. Per the germline V gene, CDR1 is SNHLY and CDR2 is FYNNEI. The CDR3 loop spans 12 amino acids. The CDR3 region is CASSDGNYEQYF.

CDR3 region: CASMAGVVNEQFF. V usage is TRBV12-3 or TRBV12-4 and J usage is TRBJ2-1; the TCRdb call, TRBD1, lacks DNA for checking. The CDR3 is 13 amino acids.

The chain carries TRBV9 and TRBJ2-1; the TCRdb call, TRBD2, lacks DNA for checking. The CDR3 is 15 amino acids. Per the germline V gene, CDR1 is SGDLS and CDR2 is YYNGEE. The chain's CDR3 is CASSVQTSGRNEQFF.

V usage is TRBV5-1 and J usage is TRBJ2-1; TCRdb indicates TRBD1, and absent DNA this call remains unverified. CDR1 is SGHRS and CDR2 is YFSETQ in the germline V gene. The CDR3 loop spans 14 amino acids. The CDR3 region is CASSGGTDYNEQFF.

This chain connects TRBV6-5 to TRBJ2-1; lacking DNA, the TRBD2 call made by TCRdb goes unchecked. Looked up from germline, CDR1 is MNHEY and CDR2 is SVGAGI. The CDR3 is 15 residues long. The CDR3 protein is CASGLFEGSYNEQFF.

This chain connects TRBV24-1 to TRBJ2-1; no DNA is available, so the TRBD2 call from TCRdb remains unchecked. The germline V gene encodes CDR1 KGHDR and CDR2 SFDVKD. The CDR3 has 14 amino acids. CDR3 amino acids: CATRPGLGGNEQFF.

This clonotype shows up as medium-sized by frequency. This rearrangement joins TRBV2 to TRBJ2-1. The CDR3 runs 12 residues. Germline V gene lookup returns CDR1 SNHLY and CDR2 FYNNEI. The CDR3 sequence is CASSGGFNEQFF. The entire variable domain, with the rest obtained from reference TRBV2 and TRBJ2-1, is as follows: EPEVTQTPSHQVTQMGQEVILRCVPISNHLYFYWYRQILGQKVEFLVSFYNNEISEKSEIFDDQFSVERPDGSNFTLKIRSTKLEDSAMYFCASSGGFNEQFFGPGTRLTVL.

The chain couples TRBV30 to TRBJ2-7; TCRdb lists TRBD2, though no DNA is available to test this call. This CDR3 region has 13 residues. The germline CDR1 and CDR2 sequences are GTSNPN and SVGIG (reference sequence). CDR3 loop: CAGAGGIGYEQYF.

The chain has TRBV10-3 and TRBJ2-3; absent DNA, TCRdb's TRBD2 call cannot be checked. CDR1 and CDR2 (germline): ENHRY, SYGVKD. The CDR3 consists of 16 residues. The CDR3 reads CAISEAGTSDADTQYF.

The gene calls are TRBV2 and TRBJ1-3. Per germline, CDR1 SNHLY and CDR2 FYNNEI. The CDR3 has 12 residues. CDR3 amino acids: CASSGLGNTIYF.

The genes are TRBV3-1 and TRBJ2-7. Germline assignment: CDR1 LGHDT and CDR2 YNNKEL (reference sequence). The CDR3 consists of 11 residues. This CDR3 is CASAGTYEQYF.

The chain joins TRBV6-1 to TRBJ2-2. The length of the CDR3 is 15 residues. Germline CDR1 is MNHNS and CDR2 is SASEGT. The CDR3 loop is CASSVSGLGVGELFF.

The chain employs TRBV7-8 and TRBJ2-2; TCRdb calls TRBD2, which cannot be checked without DNA. Germline CDR1 and CDR2: SGHVS and FQNEAQ. There are 17 residues in the CDR3. The CDR3 here is CASSFLLAGPNTGELFF.

The chain carries TRBV12-3 or TRBV12-4 and TRBJ2-2; TCRdb returns TRBD2, unconfirmable since there is no DNA. The CDR3 is made up of 16 amino acids. CDR3 residues: CASSPPSSGETGELFF.